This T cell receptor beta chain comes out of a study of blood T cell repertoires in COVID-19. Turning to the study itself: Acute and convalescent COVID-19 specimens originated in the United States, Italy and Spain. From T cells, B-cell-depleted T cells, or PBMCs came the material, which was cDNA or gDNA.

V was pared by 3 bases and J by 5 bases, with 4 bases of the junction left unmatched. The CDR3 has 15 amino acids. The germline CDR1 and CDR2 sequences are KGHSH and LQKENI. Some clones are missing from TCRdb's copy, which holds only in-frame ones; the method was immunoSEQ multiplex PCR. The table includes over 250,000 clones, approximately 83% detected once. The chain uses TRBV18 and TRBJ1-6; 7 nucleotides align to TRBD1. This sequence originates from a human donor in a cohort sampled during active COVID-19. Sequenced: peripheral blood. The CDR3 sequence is CASSPRTGDNSPLHF. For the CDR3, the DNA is TGTGCCAGCTCACCTCGGACAGGAGATAATTCACCCCTCCACTTT.